This TCR beta chain was recorded in a study of T cells in Graves' hyperthyroidism and ophthalmopathy. Study-level points and caveats: Blood also showed most of the thyroid clonotypes that were expanded above 0.001. Stable hyperthyroidism and ophthalmopathy were separated using 13 V-J signatures. Model-based prediction identified ophthalmopathy a median around seven months prior to its onset.

An approximately 10 ml volume of fresh peripheral blood provided the PBMCs. The germline CDR1 and CDR2 sequences are SGHNT and YYREEE (reference sequence). The trim removed 4 bases at V and 8 bases at J, leaving 3 bases unmatched. This CDR3 comprises 14 residues. This clonotype was observed a handful of times. Its cognate antigen is unknown. Amplified regions were TCR beta CDR3 sequences from RNA transcripts. The study used the HTBI primer set for a first-round RT-PCR of the TCR CDR3. TCRdb reprocessed the multiplex PCR reads with MiXCR, giving one entry per CDR3 protein. The data hold about 480,000 distinct CDR3 sequences, with roughly 23% observed a single time.

Sequenced sample: blood. The origin of this receptor is a woman in her 70s with Graves' ophthalmopathy. The chain links TRBV5-4 to TRBJ1-6, with 10 bases fitting TRBD1. The CDR3 nucleotides are TGTGCCAGCAGCCACGACAGGGGGCATTCACCCCTCCACTTT. It encodes CASSHDRGHSPLHF.